A single sample gave rise to the 9 T cell receptor beta chains below, sequenced in a study of OX40 agonist ivuxolimab in advanced cancers. TCRdb's table, derived via immunoSEQ multiplex PCR, lists solely in-frame clones and lacks some. The data contain 25,000 to 30,000 clones, 86% of them seen just once; the ten biggest clones take up roughly 30%. The sequencing here drew on CD4+ or CD8+ T cells sorted from blood, taken in a trial of the OX40 agonist ivuxolimab. These receptors were collected from an adult with an advanced solid tumor such as melanoma, head and neck, liver or kidney cancer.

The genes are TRBV11-2 and TRBJ1-4, with 9 bases aligning to TRBD1. The CDR3 is 15 amino acids. V was pared by 1 base and J by 13 bases, with 10 bases of the junction left unmatched. In germline, CDR1 is SGHAT, CDR2 FQNNGV. The chain's CDR3 is CASSLVSTGGDLLFF. The CDR3 DNA sequence: TGTGCCAGCAGCTTAGTTTCGACAGGGGGTGATTTACTGTTTTTT.

This chain links TRBV7-9 with TRBJ1-2; D is unclear. V gave up 8 bases and J gave up 2 bases, with 18 bases separating them. The CDR3 contains 15 residues. The germline V gene has CDR1 SEHNR and CDR2 FQNEAQ (reference sequence). CDR3 in amino acids: CASDDELRVNYGYTF. The DNA for the CDR3 is TGTGCCAGCGACGATGAGCTTAGGGTAAACTATGGCTACACCTTC.

This clone appeared a single time. V gene TRBV19 combines with J gene TRBJ2-7, with D perhaps matching TRBD1 or TRBD2 (5 bases each). CDR3 size: 15 residues. The germline V gene has CDR1 LNHDA and CDR2 SQIVND (reference sequence). Trimming took 7 bases from V and 3 from J, leaving 19 bases between them. This chain's CDR3 is CASTPSGRVGYEQYF. The CDR3 DNA reads as TGTGCCAGTACCCCGAGCGGCAGGGTTGGCTACGAGCAGTACTTC.

This chain connects TRBV7-9 to TRBJ2-5; D not certain. Trimming removed 4 bases at V and 3 bases at J, with 15 bases between. Looked up from germline, CDR1 is SEHNR and CDR2 is FQNEAQ (reference sequence). The CDR3 is 15 residues long. The CDR3 DNA is TGTGCCAGCAGCTCTACTAAGGGCTGGGAAGAGACCCAGTACTTC. Translation: CASSSTKGWEETQYF. Combining the CDR3 with reference TRBV7-9 and TRBJ2-5 gives the whole variable domain DTGVSQNPRHKITKRGQNVTFRCDPISEHNRLYWYRQTLGQGPEFLTYFQNEAQLEKSRLLSDRFSAERPKGSFSTLEIQRTEQGDSAMYLCASSSTKGWEETQYFGPGTRLLVL.

The chain carries TRBV29-1 and TRBJ2-5; no clear D. The CDR3 is 10 residues long. CDR1 SQVTM and CDR2 ANQGSEA come from the germline V gene. The V and J ends lost 3 bases and 5 bases respectively, with 4 bases between them. The CDR3 nucleotides are TGCAGCGTTGATGAGGAGACCCAGTACTTC. Its protein product is CSVDEETQYF.

By sample share, this clone is medium-sized (0.01 to 0.1%). The chain uses TRBV9 and TRBJ2-7, with 9 bases lining up with TRBD1. The germline gives CDR1 SGDLS, CDR2 YYNGEE. V shed 0 bases and J 3 bases; nucleotides not matched to a gene: 4. The CDR3 consists of 15 residues. CDR3: CASSVEWGQGYEQYF. The DNA of the CDR3 is TGTGCCAGCAGCGTAGAATGGGGACAGGGCTACGAGCAGTACTTC.

This clone was seen just once. The V call is TRBV27, the J call TRBJ2-7, with D perhaps matching TRBD1 (6 bases). The V gene's germline CDR1 is MNHEY and CDR2 SMNVEV (reference sequence). With 5 bases removed from V and 7 bases from J, the gap between germline ends came to 15 bases. This CDR3 spans 13 amino acids. The CDR3 spells CASSPLGQNEQYF. In DNA, the CDR3 is TGTGCCAGCAGTCCCCTCGGACAGAATGAGCAGTACTTC.

This sequence joins TRBV13 and TRBJ2-5, with D hard to call. Germline V gene lookup returns CDR1 PRHDT and CDR2 FYEKMQ (reference sequence). V was cut by 4 bases and J by 5 bases, with 14 bases left in between. CDR3 size: 14 residues. In nucleotides, the CDR3 is TGTGCCAGCAGCTCCGCCCCCCGCCTGGAGACCCAGTACTTC. Its translation is CASSSAPRLETQYF.

This clone was seen once. The chain recombines TRBV28 with TRBJ1-5, with 7 bases aligning to TRBD1. Germline V gives CDR1 MDHEN, CDR2 SYDVKM. The CDR3 spans 16 residues. V shed 6 bases, J shed 11 bases, and the junction held 19 bases outside the gene matches. As DNA, the CDR3 is TGTGCCAGCAGGCCCGGGACACAGGGGTCGGTTTTTACCCAGCATTTT. The encoded protein is CASRPGTQGSVFTQHF.